This T cell receptor (beta chain) was found in a study of T cells in Graves' hyperthyroidism and ophthalmopathy. This CDR3 is 14 amino acids long. Trimming took off 2 bases at V and 5 bases at J, with 12 bases between the two ends. CDR1 and CDR2 from the germline V gene are SGHTA and FQGNSA. RNA transcripts were the template for amplifying TCR beta CDR3 regions. TCR CDR3 underwent first-round RT-PCR with the HTBI primer set. TCRdb recomputed calls from the multiplex PCR reads with MiXCR, one row per CDR3 protein. This sample has some 510,000 distinct CDR3 sequences, with around 45% found just once. This clonotype was seen ten or more times.

Sequences were obtained from peripheral blood or thyroid tissue (not recorded which). The receptor was isolated from a woman aged 18-35 years with Graves' hyperthyroidism. V and J are TRBV7-2 and TRBJ1-1, with D tentatively TRBD1 (6 bases). CDR3 in amino acids: CASSLSGGLTEAFF. Written as DNA, the CDR3 is TGTGCCAGCAGCTTATCTGGGGGCCTAACTGAAGCTTTCTTT. Full variable domain (missing parts from reference TRBV7-2 and TRBJ1-1): GAGVSQSPSNKVTEKGKDVELRCDPISGHTALYWYRQSLGQGLEFLIYFQGNSAPDKSGLPSDRFSAERTGGSVSTLTIQRTQQEDSAVYLCASSLSGGLTEAFFGQGTRLTVV.